This T cell receptor beta chain was recorded in a study of T cells in Graves' hyperthyroidism and ophthalmopathy. Overall study: Sampling of peripheral blood happened at initial diagnosis, prior to any treatment.

Regions amplified from RNA transcripts were the TCR beta CDR3 regions. HTBI primers were used for first-round RT-PCR of the TCR CDR3. TCRdb recomputed calls from the multiplex PCR reads with MiXCR, one row per CDR3 protein. In the table there are about 350,000 distinct CDR3 sequences, approximately 14% of which are singletons. V lost 10 bases and J 3 bases, leaving 18 bases between the germline ends. The CDR3 length is 14 residues. CDR1 and CDR2 from the germline V gene are SNHLY and FYNNEI. This clonotype was sampled from a woman aged 25 to 45 with Graves' hyperthyroidism. What was sequenced was blood. V usage is TRBV2 and J usage is TRBJ1-1; a weak D match, TRBD1 (6 bases). This chain's CDR3 is CAIRTGTQDTEAFF. In DNA form, the CDR3 reads TGTGCCATAAGAACCGGGACACAGGACACTGAAGCTTTCTTT.